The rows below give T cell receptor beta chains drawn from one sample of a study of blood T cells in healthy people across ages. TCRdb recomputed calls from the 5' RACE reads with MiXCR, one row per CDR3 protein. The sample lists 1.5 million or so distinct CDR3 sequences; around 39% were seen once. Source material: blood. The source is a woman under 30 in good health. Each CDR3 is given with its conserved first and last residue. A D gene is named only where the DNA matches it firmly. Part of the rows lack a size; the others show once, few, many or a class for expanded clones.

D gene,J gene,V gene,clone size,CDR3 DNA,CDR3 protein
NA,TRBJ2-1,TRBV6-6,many,TGTGCCAGCAGAGACAATGAGCAGTTCTTC,CASRDNEQFF
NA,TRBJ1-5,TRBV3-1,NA,TGTGCCAGCAGCCAAGAAATGGACGGGCCCCAGCATTTT,CASSQEMDGPQHF
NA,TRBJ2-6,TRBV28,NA,TGTGCCAGCAGTCCCGCCGTCGGACAGAGCTCTGGGGCCAACGTCCTGACTTTC,CASSPAVGQSSGANVLTF
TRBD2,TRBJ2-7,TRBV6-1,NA,TGTGCCAGCAGTCGGACTAGCGGTTGGAGCTCCTACAATGAGCAGTACTTC,CASSRTSGWSSYNEQYF
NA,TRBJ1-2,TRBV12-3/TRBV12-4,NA,TGTGCCAGCACCCAGGATCAGATCTATGGCTACACCTTC,CASTQDQIYGYTF
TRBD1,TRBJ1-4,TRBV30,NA,TGTGCCATGAACCTTGGGACAGGGGCCGGAAAACTGTTTTTT,CAMNLGTGAGKLFF
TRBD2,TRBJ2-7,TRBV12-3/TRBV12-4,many,TGTGCCAGCAGACTAGCGAGCTCCTACGAGCAGTACTTC,CASRLASSYEQYF
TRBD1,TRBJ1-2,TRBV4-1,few,TGCGCCAGCAGCCAAGAGGGACAGGGAATCGGTATTGGCTACACCTTC,CASSQEGQGIGIGYTF
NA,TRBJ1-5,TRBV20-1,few,TGCAGTGCTACCGCCCAGCATTTT,CSATAQHF
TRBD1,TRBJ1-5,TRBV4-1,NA,TGCGCCAGCAGCCAAGATTTTTGGGACAGGGTAAGCAATCAGCCCCAGCATTTT,CASSQDFWDRVSNQPQHF
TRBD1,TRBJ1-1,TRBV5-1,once,TGCGCCAGCAGCTCCGGACAGGAAGGGGCTAGAGGGACTGAAGCTTTCTTT,CASSSGQEGARGTEAFF
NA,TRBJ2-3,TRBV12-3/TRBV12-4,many,TGTGCCAGCACCCAACCTGGGGATACGCAGTATTTT,CASTQPGDTQYF
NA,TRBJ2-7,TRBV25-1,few,TGTGCCAGCAGTGACCCCGCTAAGTCCTACGAGCAGTACTTC,CASSDPAKSYEQYF
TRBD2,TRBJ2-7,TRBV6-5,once,TGTGCCAGCAGTACCCGACTAGCGGTTTCCTACGAGCAGTACTTC,CASSTRLAVSYEQYF
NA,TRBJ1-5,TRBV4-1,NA,TGCGCCAGCAGCCAAGTGAGCGTTAGCAATCAGCCCCAGCATTTT,CASSQVSVSNQPQHF
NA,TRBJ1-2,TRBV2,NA,TGTGCCAGCAGGGAATCCTTTGAGAACGCCTTTGGCTACACCTTC,CASRESFENAFGYTF
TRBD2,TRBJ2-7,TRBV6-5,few,TGTGCCAGCAGTCGGACTAGCGGGAGGTTAGACGAGCAGTACTTC,CASSRTSGRLDEQYF
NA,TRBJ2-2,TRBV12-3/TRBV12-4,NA,TGTGCCAGCGACCGGAAGGCCCCCGGGGAGCTGTTTTTT,CASDRKAPGELFF
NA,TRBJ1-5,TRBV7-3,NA,TGTGCCAGCAGCTTAATGGGGGGGGGAGTTGGCAATCAGCCCCAGCATTTT,CASSLMGGGVGNQPQHF
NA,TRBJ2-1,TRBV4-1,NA,TGCGCCAGCAGCCAGGTAGCTTTCTACAATGAGCAGTTCTTC,CASSQVAFYNEQFF
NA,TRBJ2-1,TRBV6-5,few,TGTGCCAGCATGGATCCCGACAGCTACAATGAGCAGTTCTTC,CASMDPDSYNEQFF
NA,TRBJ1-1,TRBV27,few,TGTGCCAGCAACCCGTCGGGGGGCACTGAAGCTTTCTTT,CASNPSGGTEAFF
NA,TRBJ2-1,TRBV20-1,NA,TGCAGTGCTAGAGATCCTCACGTTCAGGAGTTCTTC,CSARDPHVQEFF
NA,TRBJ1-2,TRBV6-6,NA,TGTGCCAGCAGTTACCAGGGTGATGGCTACACCTTC,CASSYQGDGYTF
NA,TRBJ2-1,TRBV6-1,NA,TGTGCCAGCAGTGAAATCTATCCGTTCTTC,CASSEIYPFF
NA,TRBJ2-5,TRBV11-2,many,TGTGCCAGCAGCTTGGGGCAGGGTGTGAATCTAGAAGAGACCCAGTACTTC,CASSLGQGVNLEETQYF
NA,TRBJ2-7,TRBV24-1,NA,TGTGCCACCAGTGACCCCGGGAGCTCCTACGAGCAGTACTTC,CATSDPGSSYEQYF
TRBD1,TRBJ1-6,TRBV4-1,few,TGCGCCAGCAGCCACCAACAGGGGGCCGGATCACCCCTCCACTTT,CASSHQQGAGSPLHF
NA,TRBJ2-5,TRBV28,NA,TGTGCCAGCAGTCCCCCGGTGACGAAAGAGACCCAGTACTTC,CASSPPVTKETQYF
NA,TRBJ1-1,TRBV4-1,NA,TGCGCCAGCAGCACACGGGGGCTGAACACTGAAGCTTTCTTT,CASSTRGLNTEAFF
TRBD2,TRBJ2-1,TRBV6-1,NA,TGTGCCAGCTTCCCCCCGACTAGCGGGGGGGCAGAGCAGTTCTTC,CASFPPTSGGAEQFF
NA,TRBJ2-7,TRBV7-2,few,TGTGCCAGCAGCTTATGGCCCTCCTACGAGCAGTACTTC,CASSLWPSYEQYF
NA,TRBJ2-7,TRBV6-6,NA,TGTGCCAGCCACTCAGCGACGGGGCGCGGGACCTACGAGCAGTACTTC,CASHSATGRGTYEQYF
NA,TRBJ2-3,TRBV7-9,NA,TGTGCCAGCAGCTTAGGGGGCAGGGGCCCAGATACGCAGTATTTT,CASSLGGRGPDTQYF
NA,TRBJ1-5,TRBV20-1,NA,TGCAGTGCCTCGGGGGGTCGGCCCCAGCATTTT,CSASGGRPQHF
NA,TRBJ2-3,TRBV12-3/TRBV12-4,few,TGTGCCAGCACGGGCCGCGGGGCAGATACGCAGTATTTT,CASTGRGADTQYF
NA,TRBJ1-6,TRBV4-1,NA,TGCGCCAGCAGCCAAGCGGAGGGGCTAAACCTCCACTTT,CASSQAEGLNLHF
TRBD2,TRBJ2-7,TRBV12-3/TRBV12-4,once,TGTGCCAGCAGCCCCTCTAGCGGGCGTCCCTACGAGCAGTACTTC,CASSPSSGRPYEQYF
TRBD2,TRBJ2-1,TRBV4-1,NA,TGCGCCAGCAGCCAAGATCCGGGGGGGAGACTAGCGGGACAGGTCTCCTACAATGAGCAGTTCTTC,CASSQDPGGRLAGQVSYNEQFF
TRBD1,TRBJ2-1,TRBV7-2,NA,TGTGCCAGCAGCTTAGCGCGGGCAGGGGGCTCCTACAATGAGCAGTTCTTC,CASSLARAGGSYNEQFF
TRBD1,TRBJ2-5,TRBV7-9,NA,TGTGCCAGCAGCGCGACAGGGGGCAGAGGCCAAGAGACCCAGTACTTC,CASSATGGRGQETQYF
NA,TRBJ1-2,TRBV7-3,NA,TGTGCCAGCAGCCCCAGGCCCGGGACCTATGGCTACACCTTC,CASSPRPGTYGYTF
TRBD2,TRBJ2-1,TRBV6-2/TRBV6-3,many,TGTGCCAGCAGTTACGAAGGGAGCGGGAGAACCTACAATGAGCAGTTCTTC,CASSYEGSGRTYNEQFF